The 22 T cell receptor beta chains given below trace back to one sample, sequenced in a study of blood T cell repertoires in COVID-19. The repertoire was sequenced with immunoSEQ multiplex PCR; TCRdb's copy has only in-frame clones and lacks some. In the table there are 130,000 or so clones, around 82% of which are singletons. Sample: peripheral blood. These receptors came from a man aged 55 to 70 with acute or convalescent COVID-19.

This clone was picked up a small number of times. V and J are TRBV12-3 or TRBV12-4 and TRBJ1-1; no definite D call. The CDR3 totals 13 residues. V was cut by 7 bases and J by 5 bases, with 14 bases left in between. CDR3 region: CASTSGTGTEAFF. The DNA of the CDR3 is TGTGCCAGCACCAGTGGCACGGGAACTGAAGCTTTCTTT.

The chain carries TRBV19 and TRBJ2-5, with TRBD2 identical over 9 bases. Germline V CDR1 and CDR2: LNHDA, SQIVND (reference sequence). The CDR3 sequence is 13 residues long. V gave up 9 bases and J gave up 2 bases; unmatched junction bases: 4. The CDR3, as DNA: TGTGCCAGCGCGGGAGGGTCACAAGAGACCCAGTACTTC. This encodes CASAGGSQETQYF. Full variable domain (rest looked up from reference TRBV19 and TRBJ2-5): DGGITQSPKYLFRKEGQNVTLSCEQNLNHDAMYWYRQDPGQGLRLIYYSQIVNDFQKGDIAEGYSVSREKKESFPLTVTSAQKNPTAFYLCASAGGSQETQYFGPGTRLLVL.

The chain carries TRBV5-5 and TRBJ1-2, with D maybe TRBD1 (6 bases). The V end lost 3 bases, the J end lost 0 bases, and 12 bases lay between the germline ends. The CDR3 spans 15 residues. Germline V CDR1 and CDR2: SGHKS, YYEKEE (reference sequence). CDR3 amino acids: CASSSNRDPNYGYTF. CDR3 in DNA: TGTGCCAGCAGCTCCAACAGGGATCCTAACTATGGCTACACCTTC.

The sample holds one count of this clone. This chain uses TRBV3-1 (or the pseudogene TRBV3-2) with TRBJ1-2; D call uncertain. This CDR3 is built from 12 residues. Germline values: CDR1 LGHDT, CDR2 YNNKEL (reference sequence). The V end was cut by 1 base, the J end by 11 bases, with 11 bases between. For the CDR3, the DNA is TGTGCCAGCAGCCAAGGGGTAAGGAGGTACACCTTC. Protein sequence: CASSQGVRRYTF.

The V gene is TRBV10-3, the J gene TRBJ2-1, with 11 bases matching TRBD1. Per germline, CDR1 ENHRY and CDR2 SYGVKD. The CDR3 runs to 15 residues. Trimming took 7 bases from V and 2 from J; bases not matched to a gene: 4. The CDR3 sequence: CAIKDRGHPYNEQFF. The CDR3 DNA reads TGTGCCATCAAGGACAGGGGGCATCCCTACAATGAGCAGTTCTTC.

The chain links TRBV5-1 to TRBJ2-2; the match to TRBD2 covers 8 bases. Germline assignment: CDR1 SGHRS and CDR2 YFSETQ. The length of the CDR3 is 16 residues. Trimming cost V 0 bases and J 4 bases; bases outside gene matches: 5. For the CDR3, the DNA is TGCGCCAGCAGCTTGGTAGCGCTAGCGGGCACCGGGGAGCTGTTTTTT. Protein sequence: CASSLVALAGTGELFF.

The table lists this clone with a few counts. V usage is TRBV19 and J usage is TRBJ1-2, with TRBD1 identical over 7 bases. Losses at the gene ends were 5 bases for V and 4 bases for J; bases not matched to a gene: 10. The CDR3 is 15 residues long. Germline assignment: CDR1 LNHDA and CDR2 SQIVND (reference sequence). CDR3 in DNA: TGTGCCAGTAGTCCGGACCGGACAGGTTCCTATGGCTACACCTTC. It specifies CASSPDRTGSYGYTF. Based on the CDR3 plus reference TRBV19 and TRBJ1-2, the full variable domain is DGGITQSPKYLFRKEGQNVTLSCEQNLNHDAMYWYRQDPGQGLRLIYYSQIVNDFQKGDIAEGYSVSREKKESFPLTVTSAQKNPTAFYLCASSPDRTGSYGYTFGSGTRLTVV.

Comments on this clone: This CDR3 is missing its conserved last phenylalanine or tryptophan, likely due to a read error. It is unclear where the CDR3 begins or ends on the DNA, so no DNA is shown, and the CDR3 is as TCRdb lists it. The rearrangement joins TRBV5-5 to TRBJ1-2. The V gene's germline CDR1 is SGHKS and CDR2 YYEKEE (reference sequence). Inclusive of both ends, the CDR3 amounts to 13 amino acids. CDR3 amino acids: CASSLVRVSVISL.

A few counts support this clone. The V gene is TRBV6-6, the J gene TRBJ1-5; 7 bases map to TRBD1. Germline V gene data show CDR1 as MNHNY and CDR2 as SVGAGI (reference sequence). This CDR3 region has 13 residues. With V trimmed by 6 bases and J by 6 bases, 5 bases remained unmatched. The DNA of the CDR3 is TGTGCCAGCAGCCCCGACAGGGTTCAGCCCCAGCATTTT. Translating it yields CASSPDRVQPQHF.

The sample holds a few counts of this clone. The genes are TRBV18 and TRBJ2-7, with 7 bases aligning to TRBD2. Germline trimming cut 1 base from V and 3 bases from J; bases unmatched to any gene: 6. Germline assignment: CDR1 KGHSH and CDR2 LQKENI. The CDR3 runs to 15 residues. CDR3 nucleotides: TGTGCCAGCTCACCACGCACGACGGGAGGCTACGAGCAGTACTTC. Amino acids: CASSPRTTGGYEQYF.

The chain joins TRBV30 to TRBJ2-7; a possible D gene is TRBD1 (6 bases). The germline CDR1 and CDR2 sequences are GTSNPN and SVGIG (reference sequence). Trimming removed 0 bases at V and 4 bases at J, with 10 bases between. CDR3 size: 13 residues. CDR3 bases: TGTGCCTGGAGTGTAGTTAGGGGGTACGAGCAGTACTTC. As protein: CAWSVVRGYEQYF.

The J gene is TRBJ2-7, the V gene TRBV6-5, with TRBD2 matching over 10 bases. V lost 10 bases, J lost 2 bases, and 5 bases stayed unmatched. This CDR3 spans 13 amino acids. Germline V CDR1 and CDR2: MNHEY, SVGAGI. For the CDR3, the DNA is TGTGCCACCAGGACTAGCGGAACCTACGAGCAGTACTTC. Amino acid sequence: CATRTSGTYEQYF.

The rearrangement uses TRBV9 and TRBJ2-1, with 7 bases aligning to TRBD2. Trimming at V came to 3 bases and at J to 0 bases, leaving 15 bases not matched to a gene. Germline V gene lookup returns CDR1 SGDLS and CDR2 YYNGEE. The CDR3 is made up of 19 amino acids. The CDR3 DNA reads TGTGCCAGCAGCGGGGGAGGGGTAAGGGCTGTCAGCTCCTACAATGAGCAGTTCTTC. Its translation is CASSGGGVRAVSSYNEQFF.

The CDR3 region is CASSIVGLAISRGEQFF. For the CDR3, the DNA is TGTGCCAGTAGTATAGTAGGACTAGCGATCTCACGGGGTGAGCAGTTCTTC. The V and J genes are TRBV19 and TRBJ2-1; 9 bases map to TRBD2. The CDR3 is 17 residues long. Germline V lookup: CDR1 LNHDA, CDR2 SQIVND (reference sequence). V was clipped by 1 base and J by 9 bases; unmatched bases: 13.

The chain has TRBV5-4 and TRBJ1-3; D possibly corresponds to TRBD1 (5 bases). V was clipped by 3 bases and J by 2 bases, with 6 bases between them. This CDR3 contains 13 residues. The germline V gene has CDR1 SGHNT and CDR2 YYREEE (reference sequence). For the CDR3, the DNA is TGTGCCAGCAGCTCAGGGACTGGAAACACCATATATTTT. This codes for CASSSGTGNTIYF. The full variable domain, rest sourced from reference TRBV5-4 and TRBJ1-3, is ETGVTQSPTHLIKTRGQQVTLRCSSQSGHNTVSWYQQALGQGPQFIFQYYREEENGRGNFPPRFSGLQFPNYSSELNVNALELDDSALYLCASSSGTGNTIYFGEGSWLTVV.

This chain uses TRBV6-1 with TRBJ2-7; D is ambiguous. Germline V gene data show CDR1 as MNHNS and CDR2 as SASEGT. The CDR3 runs to 11 residues. The V and J ends lost 3 bases and 4 bases respectively, with 4 bases between them. The CDR3 nucleotides are TGTGCCAGCAGTGACCGGTACGAGCAGTACTTC. Its protein is CASSDRYEQYF.

This rearrangement joins TRBV7-2 to TRBJ2-5, with D perhaps matching TRBD2 (6 bases). The CDR3 consists of 14 residues. Germline loops: CDR1 SGHTA, CDR2 FQGNSA. The V gene lost 5 bases and the J gene lost 5 bases, with 15 bases spanning the gap. The CDR3 sequence: CASSVLRRAETQYF. The CDR3 region has the DNA TGTGCCAGCAGCGTCTTACGGAGGGCGGAGACCCAGTACTTC. Variable domain in full (rest from reference TRBV7-2 and TRBJ2-5): GAGVSQSPSNKVTEKGKDVELRCDPISGHTALYWYRQSLGQGLEFLIYFQGNSAPDKSGLPSDRFSAERTGGSVSTLTIQRTQQEDSAVYLCASSVLRRAETQYFGPGTRLLVL.

The V and J genes are TRBV27 and TRBJ2-1; no firm D call. The germline V and J ends were trimmed by 6 bases and 7 bases, with 7 bases remaining between them. The CDR3 contains 11 residues. CDR1 MNHEY and CDR2 SMNVEV come from the germline V gene (reference sequence). The chain's CDR3 is CASRVRNEQFF. CDR3 DNA: TGTGCCAGCAGGGTGAGAAATGAGCAGTTCTTC.

The V gene is TRBV5-4, the J gene TRBJ2-1; no clear D. V lost 3 bases, J lost 7 bases, and 14 bases lay in between. The CDR3 has 14 residues. Germline assignment: CDR1 SGHNT and CDR2 YYREEE (reference sequence). Here the CDR3 DNA reads TGTGCCAGCAGCTCCTCACACCCCGGGAATGAGCAGTTCTTC. Protein: CASSSSHPGNEQFF.

The rearrangement joins TRBV14 to TRBJ1-1, with TRBD1 as a possible D gene (5 bases). There are 15 residues in the CDR3. CDR1 SGHDN and CDR2 FVKESK come from the germline V gene. Trimming pared 1 base from V and 0 bases from J, leaving 9 bases between. The CDR3 DNA follows: TGTGCCAGCAGCCAAGTGGTGGGGCTGAACACTGAAGCTTTCTTT. Translation gives CASSQVVGLNTEAFF.

This chain uses TRBV5-1 with TRBJ2-1; the match to TRBD2 covers 10 bases. Germline assignment: CDR1 SGHRS and CDR2 YFSETQ. V gave up 2 bases and J gave up 10 bases; unmatched junction bases: 9. The CDR3 totals 15 residues. CDR3 sequence (DNA): TGCGCCAGCAGCTTAGTCAGCGGGAGGGCCCCGGAGCAGTTCTTC. It codes for CASSLVSGRAPEQFF.

The chain combines TRBV24-1 with TRBJ2-3, with D unclear. This CDR3 has 14 amino acids. Trimming shortened V by 5 bases and J by 2 bases, and 10 bases separated the two germline ends. The germline V gene encodes CDR1 KGHDR and CDR2 SFDVKD. The CDR3 is CATSVGGSTDTQYF. Written as DNA, the CDR3 is TGTGCCACCAGTGTTGGCGGCTCCACAGATACGCAGTATTTT.